Below, one TCR beta chain is given with its context. This table comes from immunoSEQ multiplex PCR, and its TCRdb copy is limited to in-frame clones, with some not included. In the table there are over 20,000 clones, 40% to 55% of which are singletons. Irradiated, violet-dye-labeled stimulators (roughly 200,000) were plated alongside roughly 200,000 CFSE-labeled responders. Responder cells that were proliferating and CFSE-low, both CD3+CD4+ and CD3+CD8+, were sorted after the reaction. The sample is drawn from a study of graft-versus-host responses after intestinal transplantation. Trimming shortened V by 1 base and J by 2 bases, and 12 bases separated the two germline ends. CDR1 and CDR2 (germline): MNHEY, SMNVEV (reference sequence). The CDR3 covers 17 residues. Study-wide findings and caveats: Researchers found GvH clones in recipient marrow, and some showed up first in ileum or blood. Declining HvG levels early post-transplant were linked to peak circulating GvH clone levels.

Sequences were derived from alloreactive CD4+ T cells from a mixed lymphocyte reaction culture, sampled before intestinal transplant. Subset denoted: CFSE-low proliferating T cells sorted from approximately six-day pre-transplant mixed lymphocyte reaction (GvH or HvG direction). The clonotype originates from a human patient who received an intestinal transplant. The chain is built from TRBV27 and TRBJ2-6; tentatively, D is TRBD2 (5 bases). The CDR3 protein is CASSLLSRAAGANVLTF. The CDR3 DNA reads as TGTGCCAGCAGTTTATTGTCGAGGGCAGCTGGGGCCAACGTCCTGACTTTC.